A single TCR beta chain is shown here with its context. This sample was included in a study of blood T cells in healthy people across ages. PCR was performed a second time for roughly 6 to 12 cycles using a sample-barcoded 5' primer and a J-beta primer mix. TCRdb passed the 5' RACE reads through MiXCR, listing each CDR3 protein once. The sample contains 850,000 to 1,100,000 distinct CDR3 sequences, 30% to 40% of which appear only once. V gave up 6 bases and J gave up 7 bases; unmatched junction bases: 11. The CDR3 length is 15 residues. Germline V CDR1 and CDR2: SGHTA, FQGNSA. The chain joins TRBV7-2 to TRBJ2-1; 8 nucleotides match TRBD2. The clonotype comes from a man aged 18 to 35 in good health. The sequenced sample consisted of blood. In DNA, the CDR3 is TGTGCCAGCAGTGCCGGGACTAGGTTGTCTAATGAGCAGTTCTTC. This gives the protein CASSAGTRLSNEQFF.